Only one count was recorded for the clone carrying this T cell receptor (beta chain). Treatment given: 15 to 20 received Ad26.COV2.S at low or high dose, single or two shots; 5 received placebo; per-sample allocation not given. Day 63 after the first vaccine or placebo injection was the time point for sampling. These data originate in a study of Ad26.COV2.S vaccination and SARS-CoV-2 variants. The CDR3 extends over 16 amino acids. V was cut by 0 bases and J by 3 bases, with 14 bases left in between. From germline, CDR1 is SGDLS and CDR2 YYNGEE. Data came from immunoSEQ multiplex PCR; TCRdb stores just in-frame clones and leaves some out. Among roughly 350,000 clones listed, roughly 89% were seen once.

The chain carries TRBV9 and TRBJ2-3; unclear D gene. Sequences were derived from peripheral blood, sampled in a trial of Ad26.COV2.S vaccine versus placebo. This TCR came from a person aged 18-65 years who received the Ad26.COV2.S COVID-19 vaccine or a placebo. DNA of the CDR3: TGTGCCAGCAGCGTAGACTTCTCGGGCATAACAGATACGCAGTATTTT. Translated, it gives CASSVDFSGITDTQYF.